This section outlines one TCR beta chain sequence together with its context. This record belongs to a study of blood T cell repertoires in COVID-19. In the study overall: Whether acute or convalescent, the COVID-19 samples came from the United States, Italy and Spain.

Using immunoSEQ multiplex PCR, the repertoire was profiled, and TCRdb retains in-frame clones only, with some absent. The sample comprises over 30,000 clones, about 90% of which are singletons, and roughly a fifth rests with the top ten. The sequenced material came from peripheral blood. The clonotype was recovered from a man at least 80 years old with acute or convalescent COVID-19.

The CDR3 nucleotides are TGTGCCACCAGTGACGAAATACAGGGTAATACGCAGTATTTT. Amino acids: CATSDEIQGNTQYF. This chain joins TRBV24-1 and TRBJ2-3; TRBD1 might be the D (6 bases). V lost 4 bases and J lost 7, with 14 bases in between. Germline values: CDR1 KGHDR, CDR2 SFDVKD. The CDR3 consists of 14 residues.